Each of the 16 T cell receptor beta chains below was sequenced from the same sample in a study of blood T cell repertoires in COVID-19. Measured with immunoSEQ multiplex PCR; TCRdb has only the in-frame clones, and not every one. The table lists around 170,000 clones, roughly 80% of them singletons. The sample taken for sequencing was PBMCs or T cells enriched from blood (not recorded which). These receptor sequences come from a man aged 45-65 years who had recovered from COVID-19.

This clone was detected a few times. CDR3 loop: CASSPPFRISYNEQFF. The CDR3 nucleotides read TGTGCCAGCAGCCCCCCCTTCAGAATCTCCTACAATGAGCAGTTCTTC. This rearrangement joins TRBV7-9 to TRBJ2-1; D gene unclear. V lost 5 bases, J lost 0 bases, and 14 bases lay in between. CDR1 is SEHNR, CDR2 FQNEAQ, per germline (reference sequence). The CDR3 extends over 16 amino acids.

The chain recombines TRBV5-1 with TRBJ1-1; D is uncertain. The V and J ends lost 1 base and 1 base respectively, with 8 bases between them. Germline CDR1 reads SGHRS; CDR2 reads YFSETQ. CDR3 size: 14 residues. DNA of the CDR3: TGCGCCAGCAGCTTGAACGTGGCGAACACTGAAGCTTTCTTT. Translated: CASSLNVANTEAFF.

The chain employs TRBV7-3 and TRBJ2-5; no definite D call. This CDR3 is built from 13 residues. Trimming pared 1 base from V and 5 bases from J, leaving 8 bases between. CDR1 SGHTA and CDR2 FQGTGA come from the germline V gene. The CDR3 bases are TGTGCCAGCAGCTTAAGGCGTAGCGAGACCCAGTACTTC. Protein: CASSLRRSETQYF.

The CDR3 sequence: CASRRSSGDHNEQFF. The DNA of the CDR3 is TGTGCCAGCAGGCGGTCTAGCGGGGACCACAATGAGCAGTTCTTC. The chain carries TRBV7-2 and TRBJ2-1; TRBD2 agrees at 9 bases. The J segment lost 5 bases and the V segment lost 6 bases, leaving 8 bases of the junction unmatched. In germline, CDR1 is SGHTA, CDR2 FQGNSA. This CDR3 is built from 15 residues.

The chain links TRBV5-4 to TRBJ2-5; 11 bases line up with TRBD1. Unmatched junction bases numbered 3, after V lost 4 bases and J lost 1 base. CDR1 SGHNT and CDR2 YYREEE come from the germline V gene (reference sequence). The CDR3 is 15 residues long. CDR3 loop: CASSQGTGGQETQYF. For the CDR3, the DNA is TGTGCCAGCAGCCAAGGGACAGGGGGCCAAGAGACCCAGTACTTC.

The V call is TRBV9, the J call TRBJ1-5; a weak D match, TRBD1 (5 bases). V was clipped by 0 bases and J by 5 bases, with 12 bases between them. The CDR3 totals 15 residues. The germline V gene encodes CDR1 SGDLS and CDR2 YYNGEE. CDR3: CASSVDGARDQPQHF. CDR3 bases: TGTGCCAGCAGCGTAGATGGGGCTCGGGATCAGCCCCAGCATTTT.

The CDR3 loop reads CASSYTGGTGRDTQYF. The CDR3 nucleotides read TGTGCCAGCAGTTACACTGGGGGGACAGGTCGGGATACGCAGTATTTT. The rearrangement joins TRBV6-5 to TRBJ2-3; TRBD1 matches 8 bases. CDR1 MNHEY and CDR2 SVGAGI come from the germline V gene. J gave up 6 bases and V 2 bases, and 10 bases lay outside the gene matches. The CDR3 length is 16 residues.

The chain joins TRBV7-8 to TRBJ1-6; 8 bases are shared with TRBD1. The V and J ends lost 3 bases and 9 bases, in that order; junction bases with no gene match: 13. This CDR3 comprises 17 residues. In germline, CDR1 is SGHVS, CDR2 FQNEAQ. The CDR3, as DNA: TGTGCCAGCAGCTTTTGGCCCCAGGGGGCCTTGTCTTCACCCCTCCACTTT. Translating it yields CASSFWPQGALSSPLHF.

The chain is built from TRBV7-3 and TRBJ2-2; D remains unclear. This CDR3 is 17 amino acids long. V was cut by 2 bases and J by 5 bases, with 18 bases left in between. The germline V gene encodes CDR1 SGHTA and CDR2 FQGTGA. The CDR3 protein is CASSLLWRLIATGELFF. The CDR3 bases are TGTGCCAGCAGCTTATTGTGGCGACTTATCGCTACCGGGGAGCTGTTTTTT.

The V gene is TRBV7-2, the J gene TRBJ1-2; 9 bases align to TRBD1. CDR1 and CDR2 (germline): SGHTA, FQGNSA. V was pared by 6 bases and J by 5 bases, with 7 bases of the junction left unmatched. The CDR3 length is 14 residues. CDR3 in DNA: TGTGCCAGCAGTAAGGGACAGGGATTATATGGCTACACCTTC. Amino acid sequence: CASSKGQGLYGYTF.

The chain employs TRBV4-1 and TRBJ1-4, with no clear D. The germline CDR1 and CDR2 sequences are MGHRA and YSYEKL. Between the trimmed V and J ends, which lost 1 base and 0 bases, there was a span of 12 bases. The CDR3 runs 17 residues. The CDR3 loop reads CASSQVGVKATNEKLFF. The CDR3 nucleotides read TGCGCCAGCAGCCAAGTAGGAGTGAAAGCAACTAATGAAAAACTGTTTTTT.

V usage is TRBV18 and J usage is TRBJ1-4; D perhaps matches TRBD1 (6 bases). Germline V lookup: CDR1 KGHSH, CDR2 LQKENI. The CDR3 consists of 13 residues. The V end lost 6 bases, the J end lost 8 bases, and 13 bases lay between the germline ends. CDR3 nucleotides: TGTGCCAGCTCCGACGTAACAGGGGAAAAACTGTTTTTT. Its translation: CASSDVTGEKLFF.

This clone was detected only once. V and J are TRBV5-1 and TRBJ1-2; perhaps TRBD1 as D (6 bases). Trimming pared 3 bases from V and 4 bases from J, leaving 16 bases between. Looked up from germline, CDR1 is SGHRS and CDR2 is YFSETQ. This CDR3 spans 15 amino acids. The CDR3 loop is CASSSRTVRGYGYTF. In DNA, the CDR3 is TGCGCCAGCAGCTCCCGGACAGTTCGGGGCTATGGCTACACCTTC.

The chain is built from TRBV6-5 and TRBJ1-1; TRBD1 aligns across 7 bases. Germline CDR1 is MNHEY and CDR2 is SVGAGI. The ends lost 5 bases at V and 7 bases at J; junction bases unmatched: 13. The CDR3 extends over 15 amino acids. The CDR3 loop is CASSPHKGQGVEAFF. The DNA of the CDR3 is TGTGCCAGCAGTCCACACAAAGGGCAGGGGGTTGAAGCTTTCTTT.

The chain has TRBV9 and TRBJ2-3, with 8 bases matching TRBD1. Germline V gives CDR1 SGDLS, CDR2 YYNGEE. J was trimmed by 3 bases and V by 1 base; bases with no gene match: 10. CDR3 length: 17 amino acids. CDR3: CASSVSAPRGRTDTQYF. CDR3 coding DNA: TGTGCCAGCAGCGTATCGGCCCCCAGGGGGCGAACAGATACGCAGTATTTT.

J is TRBJ2-2 and V is TRBV27; D may be TRBD2 (5 bases). From germline, CDR1 is MNHEY and CDR2 SMNVEV (reference sequence). Trimming stripped 0 bases from V and 4 bases from J, with 6 bases between. The CDR3 is made up of 14 amino acids. CDR3 loop: CASSLSGSTGELFF. The CDR3 DNA reads as TGTGCCAGCAGTTTATCTGGGAGCACCGGGGAGCTGTTTTTT.